The present TCR beta chain was sequenced within a study of T cell responses to AZD1222 COVID-19 vaccine. J was trimmed by 3 bases and V by 2 bases; bases with no gene match: 3. The CDR3 has 15 residues. CDR1 SGHRS and CDR2 YFSETQ come from the germline V gene. TCRdb's copy holds only in-frame clones and misses some; the assay was immunoSEQ multiplex PCR. The sample includes about 130,000 clones, around nine tenths of them seen just once. The sample consisted of peripheral blood, taken on day 0 of AZD1222 vaccination. This rearrangement joins TRBV5-1 to TRBJ1-4, with 8 bases matching TRBD1. This TCR came from an adult in good health. The CDR3 coding sequence is TGCGCCAGCAGCTTAGAGGGACAGGCTAATGAAAAACTGTTTTTT. It encodes CASSLEGQANEKLFF.